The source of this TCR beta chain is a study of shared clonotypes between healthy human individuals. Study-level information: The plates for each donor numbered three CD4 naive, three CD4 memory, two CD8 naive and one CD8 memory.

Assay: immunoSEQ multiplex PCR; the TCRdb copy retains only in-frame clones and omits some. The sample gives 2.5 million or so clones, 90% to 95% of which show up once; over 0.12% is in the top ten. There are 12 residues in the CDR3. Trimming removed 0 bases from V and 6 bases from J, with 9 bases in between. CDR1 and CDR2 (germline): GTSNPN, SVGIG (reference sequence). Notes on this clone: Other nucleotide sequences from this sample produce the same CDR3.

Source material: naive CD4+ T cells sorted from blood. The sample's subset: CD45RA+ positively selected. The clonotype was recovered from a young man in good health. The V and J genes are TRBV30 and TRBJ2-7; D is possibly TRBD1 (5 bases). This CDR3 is CAWSVTGSEQYF. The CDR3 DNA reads TGTGCCTGGAGTGTTACAGGCAGCGAGCAGTACTTC.